The 21 T cell receptor beta chains below were found in one sample sequenced in a study of blood T cell repertoires in COVID-19. TCRdb's copy holds only in-frame clones and misses some; the assay was immunoSEQ multiplex PCR. Here the sample spans 200,000 or so clones, about 82% being singletons. The sequenced material came from peripheral blood. These receptor sequences come from a woman aged 25 to 45 with acute or convalescent COVID-19.

This clone was seen a single time. The V call is TRBV13, the J call TRBJ2-7, with 10 nucleotides matching TRBD2. With V trimmed by 1 base and J by 6 bases, 6 bases remained unmatched. Germline V CDR1 and CDR2: PRHDT, FYEKMQ (reference sequence). There are 15 residues in the CDR3. For the CDR3, the DNA is TGTGCCAGCAGCTTAGAGGGATCTAGCGGGAGCGAGCAGTACTTC. Translating it yields CASSLEGSSGSEQYF.

The chain combines TRBV27 with TRBJ1-1, with D unclear. Per germline, CDR1 MNHEY and CDR2 SMNVEV (reference sequence). V lost 5 bases and J 5 bases, leaving 12 bases between the germline ends. The CDR3 extends over 13 amino acids. The CDR3 is CASSRISGTEAFF. The CDR3 bases are TGTGCCAGCAGTCGAATAAGCGGGACTGAAGCTTTCTTT.

The chain uses TRBV9 and TRBJ2-1, with TRBD2 matching 7 bases. This CDR3 has 19 residues. CDR1 and CDR2 from the germline V gene are SGDLS and YYNGEE. Trimming at V came to 3 bases and at J to 2 bases, leaving 17 bases not matched to a gene. The CDR3 protein is CASSEPSPVGAGPYNEQFF. In DNA, the CDR3 is TGTGCCAGCAGCGAGCCGTCCCCCGTCGGAGCGGGGCCCTACAATGAGCAGTTCTTC.

This chain links TRBV6-6 with TRBJ2-7, with 12 positions matching TRBD2. J lost 3 bases, V lost 1 base, and 1 base had no gene match. CDR3 size: 15 residues. CDR1 and CDR2 from the germline V gene are MNHNY and SVGAGI (reference sequence). The CDR3 bases are TGTGCCAGCAGTTACTTGACTAGCGGGAGCTACGAGCAGTACTTC. It codes for CASSYLTSGSYEQYF.

The rearrangement joins TRBV7-9 to TRBJ2-7, with a possible D match to TRBD2 (6 bases). Trimming stripped 2 bases from V and 3 bases from J, with 14 bases between. The CDR3 covers 15 residues. The germline V gene has CDR1 SEHNR and CDR2 FQNEAQ (reference sequence). The CDR3 sequence is CASSLITGEYYEQYF. CDR3 coding DNA: TGTGCCAGCAGCTTAATTACGGGGGAATACTACGAGCAGTACTTC.

This chain connects TRBV6-6 to TRBJ1-6; 7 positions agree with TRBD1. Trimming took 6 bases from V and 0 from J; bases not matched to a gene: 20. Germline-derived CDR1 and CDR2 are MNHNY and SVGAGI (reference sequence). CDR3 length: 21 residues. As DNA, the CDR3 is TGTGCCAGCAGCCAAATACCCAATTTGGGACAGACTAGCTCCTATAATTCACCCCTCCACTTT. Amino acid sequence: CASSQIPNLGQTSSYNSPLHF.

The chain links TRBV28 to TRBJ2-1; TRBD1 matches at 7 bases. J was trimmed by 6 bases and V by 7 bases; bases with no gene match: 3. Germline loops: CDR1 MDHEN, CDR2 SYDVKM. The CDR3 is made up of 12 amino acids. CDR3 in amino acids: CASKTGPNEQFF. The DNA for the CDR3 is TGTGCCAGCAAGACAGGGCCCAATGAGCAGTTCTTC.

V usage is TRBV2 and J usage is TRBJ1-2, with a tentative D call TRBD1 (6 bases). This CDR3 has 16 amino acids. Trimming removed 5 bases from V and 0 bases from J, with 16 bases in between. Per germline, CDR1 SNHLY and CDR2 FYNNEI. The CDR3 DNA reads as TGTGCCAGCAGTCGGGTTGGACAGCGCGCTAACTATGGCTACACCTTC. Protein: CASSRVGQRANYGYTF.

The genes are TRBV14 and TRBJ1-3; maybe TRBD1 (6 bases). Looked up from germline, CDR1 is SGHDN and CDR2 is FVKESK. The CDR3 extends over 15 amino acids. The V end lost 2 bases, the J end lost 3 bases, and 11 bases lay between the germline ends. The CDR3 DNA reads as TGTGCCAGCAGCCAATTCGGACAGTATGGAAACACCATATATTTT. The encoded protein is CASSQFGQYGNTIYF.

The CDR3: CASNPRSSIYSNQPQHF. CDR3 in DNA: TGTGCCAGTAATCCTAGATCATCGATATATAGCAATCAGCCCCAGCATTTT. The chain recombines TRBV19 with TRBJ1-5; D not certain. The CDR3 spans 17 residues. Germline assignment: CDR1 LNHDA and CDR2 SQIVND (reference sequence). V was pared by 7 bases and J by 0 bases, with 19 bases between.

This clone has more than one count but fewer than ten. The V gene is TRBV28, the J gene TRBJ1-5; no reliable D call. The germline CDR1 and CDR2 sequences are MDHEN and SYDVKM. Trimming removed 5 bases from V and 7 bases from J, with 18 bases in between. The CDR3 contains 15 residues. CDR3 bases: TGTGCCAGCAGTCCCACCCTGGGGAGTGGACAGCCCCAGCATTTT. It codes for CASSPTLGSGQPQHF.

This chain connects TRBV7-8 to TRBJ1-3; TRBD1 matches at 9 bases. V dropped 4 bases and J dropped 1; count of bases not matched to a gene: 14. There are 19 residues in the CDR3. Germline V lookup: CDR1 SGHVS, CDR2 FQNEAQ. CDR3 sequence reads: CASSSTGTGPSPSGNTIYF. CDR3 bases: TGTGCCAGCAGCTCGACCGGGACAGGGCCGAGTCCTTCTGGAAACACCATATATTTT.

The CDR3 region is CSASSGVEKLFF. For the CDR3, the DNA is TGCAGTGCTAGTTCAGGGGTGGAAAAACTGTTTTTT. The chain employs TRBV20-1 and TRBJ1-4, with D perhaps matching TRBD1 (6 bases). The length of the CDR3 is 12 residues. V shed 3 bases and J shed 8 bases, with 10 bases lying between them. Germline CDR1 is DFQATT and CDR2 is SNEGSKA (reference sequence).

The V gene is TRBV27, the J gene TRBJ2-3; 10 positions match TRBD2. The CDR3 is 16 residues long. Germline V gene sequence: CDR1 MNHEY, CDR2 SMNVEV (reference sequence). V was pared by 4 bases and J by 5 bases, with 9 bases of the junction left unmatched. The DNA for the CDR3 is TGTGCCAGCAGTTCACATTCTAGCGGGAGAGGAGATACGCAGTATTTT. The encoded protein is CASSSHSSGRGDTQYF.

The chain is built from TRBV6-5 and TRBJ2-3; D perhaps matches TRBD1 (5 bases). The length of the CDR3 is 13 residues. Trimming removed 5 bases from V and 5 bases from J, with 11 bases in between. Germline loops: CDR1 MNHEY, CDR2 SVGAGI. CDR3 nucleotide sequence: TGTGCCAGCAGTCTAATGACAGAAGATACGCAGTATTTT. Its translation is CASSLMTEDTQYF.

This clone was counted a few times. V usage is TRBV7-3 and J usage is TRBJ2-1, with TRBD2 as a possible D gene (5 bases). The V end was cut by 4 bases, the J end by 6 bases, with 10 bases between. Germline V gene lookup returns CDR1 SGHTA and CDR2 FQGTGA. This CDR3 has 13 residues. CDR3 nucleotide sequence: TGTGCCAGCAGCTCTTACCGGGGCAATGAGCAGTTCTTC. This sequence encodes CASSSYRGNEQFF.

The rearrangement uses TRBV19 and TRBJ2-2; TRBD2 might be the D (7 bases). With 1 base removed from V and 5 bases from J, the gap between germline ends came to 14 bases. The CDR3 loop spans 16 amino acids. Per germline, CDR1 LNHDA and CDR2 SQIVND (reference sequence). CDR3 amino acids: CASSIAGGRGTGELFF. CDR3 sequence (DNA): TGTGCCAGTAGTATAGCGGGGGGCAGGGGAACCGGGGAGCTGTTTTTT.

In its sample, this clone was seen once. V gene TRBV29-1 combines with J gene TRBJ2-7; TRBD1 matches 7 bases. Trimming removed 0 bases from V and 5 bases from J; junction bases left unmatched: 4. There are 13 residues in the CDR3. CDR1 is SQVTM and CDR2 is ANQGSEA in the germline V gene. Here the CDR3 DNA reads TGCAGCGTTGAAGAAACAGGGGTCCACGAGCAGTACTTC. Translation: CSVEETGVHEQYF.

The CDR3, as DNA: TGTGCCAGCTCAGAGGGCTATGGCTACACCTTC. It translates to CASSEGYGYTF. V and J are TRBV18 and TRBJ1-2, with D unclear. CDR1 and CDR2 from the germline V gene are KGHSH and LQKENI. CDR3 length: 11 amino acids. Trimming took off 5 bases at V and 4 bases at J, with 5 bases between the two ends.

V usage is TRBV12-3 or TRBV12-4 and J usage is TRBJ2-3, with D hard to call. CDR3 length: 13 residues. Trimming took 5 bases from V and 4 from J, leaving 10 bases between them. CDR3 in DNA: TGTGCCAGCAGTAGTCGAGGTGCAGATACGCAGTATTTT. It is translated as CASSSRGADTQYF.

This sequence joins TRBV30 and TRBJ2-1; 7 bases line up with TRBD2. The CDR3 consists of 15 residues. The germline V gene has CDR1 GTSNPN and CDR2 SVGIG (reference sequence). V dropped 1 base and J dropped 2; count of bases not matched to a gene: 5. CDR3 coding DNA: TGTGCCTGGAGTGGGGCGGGAGTCACCTACAATGAGCAGTTCTTC. As protein: CAWSGAGVTYNEQFF.